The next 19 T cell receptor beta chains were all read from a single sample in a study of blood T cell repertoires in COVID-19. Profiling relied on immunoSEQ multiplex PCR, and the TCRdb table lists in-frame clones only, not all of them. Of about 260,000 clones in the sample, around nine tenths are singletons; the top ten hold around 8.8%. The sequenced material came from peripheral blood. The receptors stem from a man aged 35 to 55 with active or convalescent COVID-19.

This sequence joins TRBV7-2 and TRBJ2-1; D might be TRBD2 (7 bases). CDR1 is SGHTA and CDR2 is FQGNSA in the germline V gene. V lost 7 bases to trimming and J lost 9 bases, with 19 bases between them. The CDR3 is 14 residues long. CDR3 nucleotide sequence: TGTGCCAGCATCGTAATTACAGGGAGGGGTGAGCAGTTCTTC. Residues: CASIVITGRGEQFF.

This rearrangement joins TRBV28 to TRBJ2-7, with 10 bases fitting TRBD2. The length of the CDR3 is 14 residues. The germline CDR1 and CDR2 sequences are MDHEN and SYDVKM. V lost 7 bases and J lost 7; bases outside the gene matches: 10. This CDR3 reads CASTLAGAPREQYF. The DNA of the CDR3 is TGTGCCAGCACCCTAGCGGGGGCTCCTCGGGAGCAGTACTTC.

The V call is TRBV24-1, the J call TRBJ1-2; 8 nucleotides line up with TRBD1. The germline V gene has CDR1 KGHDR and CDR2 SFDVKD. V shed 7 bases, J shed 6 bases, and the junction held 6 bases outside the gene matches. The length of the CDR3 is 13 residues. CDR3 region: CATSETGADGYTF. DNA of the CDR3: TGTGCCACCAGCGAGACAGGGGCCGATGGCTACACCTTC.

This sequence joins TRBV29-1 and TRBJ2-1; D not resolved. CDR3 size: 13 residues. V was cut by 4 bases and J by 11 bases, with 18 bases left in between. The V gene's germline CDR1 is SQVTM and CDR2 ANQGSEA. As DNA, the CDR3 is TGCAGCGTTGCTTCCCTGAGCGAAGCGAAGCAGTTCTTC. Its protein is CSVASLSEAKQFF.

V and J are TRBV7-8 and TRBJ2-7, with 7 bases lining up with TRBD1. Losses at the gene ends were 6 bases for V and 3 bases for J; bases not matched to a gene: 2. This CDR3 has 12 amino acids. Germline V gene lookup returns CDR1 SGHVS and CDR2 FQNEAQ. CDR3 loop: CASRRDSYEQYF. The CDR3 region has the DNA TGTGCCAGCAGAAGGGACAGCTACGAGCAGTACTTC.

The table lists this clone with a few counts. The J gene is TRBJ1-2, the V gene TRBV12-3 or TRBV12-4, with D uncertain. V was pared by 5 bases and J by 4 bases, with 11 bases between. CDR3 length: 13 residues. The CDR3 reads CASSTSGLYGYTF. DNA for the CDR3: TGTGCCAGCAGTACCTCAGGTCTCTATGGCTACACCTTC.

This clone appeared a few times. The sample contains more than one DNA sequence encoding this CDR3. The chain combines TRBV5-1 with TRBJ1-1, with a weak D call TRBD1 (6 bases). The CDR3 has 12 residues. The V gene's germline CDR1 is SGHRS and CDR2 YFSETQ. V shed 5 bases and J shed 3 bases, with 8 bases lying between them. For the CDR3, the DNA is TGCGCCAGCAGAGGGGGATACACTGAAGCTTTCTTT. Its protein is CASRGGYTEAFF.

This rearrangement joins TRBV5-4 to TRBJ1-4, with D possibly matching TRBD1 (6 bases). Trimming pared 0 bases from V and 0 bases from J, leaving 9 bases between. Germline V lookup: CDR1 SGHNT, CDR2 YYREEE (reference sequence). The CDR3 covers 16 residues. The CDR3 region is CASSLGQAATNEKLFF. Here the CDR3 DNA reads TGTGCCAGCAGCTTGGGACAGGCCGCAACTAATGAAAAACTGTTTTTT.

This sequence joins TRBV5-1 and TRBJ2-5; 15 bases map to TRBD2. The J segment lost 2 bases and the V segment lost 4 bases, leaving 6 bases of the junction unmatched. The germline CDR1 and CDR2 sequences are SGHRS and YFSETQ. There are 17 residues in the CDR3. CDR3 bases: TGCGCCAGCAGCGAAGGGACTAGCGGGAGGAGGCAAGAGACCCAGTACTTC. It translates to CASSEGTSGRRQETQYF.

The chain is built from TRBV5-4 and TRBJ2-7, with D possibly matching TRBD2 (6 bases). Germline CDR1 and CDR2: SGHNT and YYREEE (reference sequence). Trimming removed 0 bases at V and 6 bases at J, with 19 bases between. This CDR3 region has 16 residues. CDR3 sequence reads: CASSLGVHGGKGEQYF. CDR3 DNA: TGTGCCAGCAGCTTGGGGGTTCACGGCGGGAAGGGCGAGCAGTACTTC.

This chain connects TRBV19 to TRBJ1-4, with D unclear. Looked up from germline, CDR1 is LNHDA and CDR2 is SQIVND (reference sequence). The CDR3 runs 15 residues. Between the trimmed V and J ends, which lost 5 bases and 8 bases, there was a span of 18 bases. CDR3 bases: TGTGCCAGTAGTGACACCCTGGTGGGTGGGGAAAAACTGTTTTTT. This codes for CASSDTLVGGEKLFF.

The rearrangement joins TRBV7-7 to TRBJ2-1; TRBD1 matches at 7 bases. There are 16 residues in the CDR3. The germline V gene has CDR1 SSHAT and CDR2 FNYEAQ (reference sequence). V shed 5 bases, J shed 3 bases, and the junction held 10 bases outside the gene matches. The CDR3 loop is CASSPGTEVGYNEQFF. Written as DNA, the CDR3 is TGTGCCAGCAGCCCCGGGACAGAAGTGGGCTACAATGAGCAGTTCTTC.

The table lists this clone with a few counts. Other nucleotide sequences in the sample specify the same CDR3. This chain's CDR3 is CASSQEGGSNQPQHF. The CDR3 DNA reads TGTGCCAGCAGCCAAGAGGGCGGGAGCAATCAGCCCCAGCATTTT. The rearrangement uses TRBV3-1 (or the pseudogene TRBV3-2) and TRBJ1-5; no reliable D call. V was trimmed by 0 bases and J by 1 base, leaving 7 bases between them. The CDR3 covers 15 residues. Germline V CDR1 and CDR2: LGHDT, YNNKEL (reference sequence).

CDR3 nucleotides: TGTGCCTGGAACAGGGGGCTCACCTATGGCTACACCTTC. It encodes CAWNRGLTYGYTF. This chain connects TRBV30 to TRBJ1-2; 9 nucleotides agree with TRBD1. The CDR3 sequence is 13 residues long. Germline V gives CDR1 GTSNPN, CDR2 SVGIG (reference sequence). J gave up 4 bases and V 4 bases, and 4 bases lay outside the gene matches.

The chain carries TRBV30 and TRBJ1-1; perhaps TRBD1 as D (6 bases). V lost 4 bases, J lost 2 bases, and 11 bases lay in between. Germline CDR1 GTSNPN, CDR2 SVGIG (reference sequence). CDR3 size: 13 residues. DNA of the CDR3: TGTGCCTGGACGCAGGGGAGAAACACTGAAGCTTTCTTT. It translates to CAWTQGRNTEAFF.

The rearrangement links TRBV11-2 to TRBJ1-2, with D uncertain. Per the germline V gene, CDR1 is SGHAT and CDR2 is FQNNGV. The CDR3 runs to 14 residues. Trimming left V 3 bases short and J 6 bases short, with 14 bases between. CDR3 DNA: TGTGCCAGCAGCTTCTTGGCAGTCGGGAATGGCTACACCTTC. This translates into CASSFLAVGNGYTF.

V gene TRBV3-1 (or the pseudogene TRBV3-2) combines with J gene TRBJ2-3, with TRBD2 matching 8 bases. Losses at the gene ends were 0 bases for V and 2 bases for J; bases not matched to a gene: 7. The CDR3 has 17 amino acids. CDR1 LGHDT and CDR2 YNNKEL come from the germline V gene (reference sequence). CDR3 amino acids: CASSQEARGGITDTQYF. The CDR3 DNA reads TGTGCCAGCAGCCAAGAAGCACGGGGGGGCATCACAGATACGCAGTATTTT.

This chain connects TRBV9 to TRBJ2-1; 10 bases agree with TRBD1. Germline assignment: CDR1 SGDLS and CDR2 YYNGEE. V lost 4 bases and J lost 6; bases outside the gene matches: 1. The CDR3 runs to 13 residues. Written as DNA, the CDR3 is TGTGCCAGCAGCTGGGACAGGGGCAATGAGCAGTTCTTC. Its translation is CASSWDRGNEQFF.

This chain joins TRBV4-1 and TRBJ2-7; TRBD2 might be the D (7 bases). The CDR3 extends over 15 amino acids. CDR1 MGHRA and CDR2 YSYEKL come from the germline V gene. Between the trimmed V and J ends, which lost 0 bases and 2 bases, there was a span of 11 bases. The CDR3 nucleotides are TGCGCCAGCAGCCAAGAAGGGGGGGTCCCCTACGAGCAGTACTTC. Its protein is CASSQEGGVPYEQYF.